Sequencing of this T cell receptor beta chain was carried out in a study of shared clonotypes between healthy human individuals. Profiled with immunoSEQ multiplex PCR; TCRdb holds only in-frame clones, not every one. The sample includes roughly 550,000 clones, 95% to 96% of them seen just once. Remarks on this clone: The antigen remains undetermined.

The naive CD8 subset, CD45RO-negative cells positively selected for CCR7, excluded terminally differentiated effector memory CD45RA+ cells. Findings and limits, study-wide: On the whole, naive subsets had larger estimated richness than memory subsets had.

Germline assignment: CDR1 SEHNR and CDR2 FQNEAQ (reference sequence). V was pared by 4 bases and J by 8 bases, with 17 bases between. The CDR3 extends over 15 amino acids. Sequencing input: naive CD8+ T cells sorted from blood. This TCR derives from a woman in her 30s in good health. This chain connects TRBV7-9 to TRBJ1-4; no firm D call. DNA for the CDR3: TGTGCCAGCAGCTCAAGATCCGTCGGTGGAGAAAAACTGTTTTTT. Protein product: CASSSRSVGGEKLFF.